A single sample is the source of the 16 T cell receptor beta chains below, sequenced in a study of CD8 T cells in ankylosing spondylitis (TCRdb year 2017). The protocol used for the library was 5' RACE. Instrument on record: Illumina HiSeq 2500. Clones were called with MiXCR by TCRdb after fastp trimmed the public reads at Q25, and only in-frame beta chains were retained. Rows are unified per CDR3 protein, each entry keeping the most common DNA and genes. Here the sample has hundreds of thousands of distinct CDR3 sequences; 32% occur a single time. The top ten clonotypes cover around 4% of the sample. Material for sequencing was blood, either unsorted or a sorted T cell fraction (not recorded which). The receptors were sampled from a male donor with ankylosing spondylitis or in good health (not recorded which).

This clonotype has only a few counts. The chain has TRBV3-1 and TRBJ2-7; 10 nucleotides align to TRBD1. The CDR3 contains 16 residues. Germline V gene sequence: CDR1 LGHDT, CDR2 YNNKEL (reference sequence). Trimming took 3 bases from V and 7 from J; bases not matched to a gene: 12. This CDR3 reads CASSQGSGQGISEQYF. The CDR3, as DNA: TGTGCCAGCAGCCAGGGGTCGGGACAGGGGATCTCAGAGCAGTACTTC.

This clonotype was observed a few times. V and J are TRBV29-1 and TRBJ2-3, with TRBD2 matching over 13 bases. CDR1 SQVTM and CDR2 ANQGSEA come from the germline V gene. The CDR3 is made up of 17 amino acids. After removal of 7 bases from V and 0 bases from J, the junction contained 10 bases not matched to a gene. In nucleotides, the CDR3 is TGCAGCGGCCTACTAGCGGGGGGGCTAGGCAGCACAGATACGCAGTATTTT. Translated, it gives CSGLLAGGLGSTDTQYF.

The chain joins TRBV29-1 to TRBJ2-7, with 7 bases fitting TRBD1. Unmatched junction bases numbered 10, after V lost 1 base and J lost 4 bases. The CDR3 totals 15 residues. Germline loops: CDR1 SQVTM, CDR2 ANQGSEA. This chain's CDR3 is CSVEVSRDSLYEQYF. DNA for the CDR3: TGCAGCGTTGAAGTCTCCCGGGACAGCCTATACGAGCAGTACTTC.

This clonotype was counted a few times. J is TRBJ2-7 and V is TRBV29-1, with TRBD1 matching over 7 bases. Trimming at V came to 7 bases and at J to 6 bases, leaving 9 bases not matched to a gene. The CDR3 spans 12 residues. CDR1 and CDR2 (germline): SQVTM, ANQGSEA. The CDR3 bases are TGCAGCGGTACCGACAGGGTCAGCGAGCAGTACTTC. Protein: CSGTDRVSEQYF.

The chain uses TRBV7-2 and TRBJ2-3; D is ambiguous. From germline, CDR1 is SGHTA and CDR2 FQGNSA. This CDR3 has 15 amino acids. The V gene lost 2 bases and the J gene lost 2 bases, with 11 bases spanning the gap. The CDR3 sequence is CASSLKYGPTDTQYF. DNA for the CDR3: TGTGCCAGCAGCTTAAAATACGGTCCCACAGATACGCAGTATTTT.

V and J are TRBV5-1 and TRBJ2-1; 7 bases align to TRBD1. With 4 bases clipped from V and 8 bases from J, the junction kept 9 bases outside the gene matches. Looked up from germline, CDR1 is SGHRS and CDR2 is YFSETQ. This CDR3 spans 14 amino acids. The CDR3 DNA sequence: TGCGCCAGCAGCAGAAGGACCCAGGGGGATGAGCAGTTCTTC. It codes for CASSRRTQGDEQFF.

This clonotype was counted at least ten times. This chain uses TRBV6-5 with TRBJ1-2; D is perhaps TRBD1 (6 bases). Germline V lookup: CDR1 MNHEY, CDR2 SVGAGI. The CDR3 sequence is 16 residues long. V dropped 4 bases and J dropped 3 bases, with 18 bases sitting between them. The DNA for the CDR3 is TGTGCCAGCAGTTCCCAAACGACAGGTGGTTACTATGGCTACACCTTC. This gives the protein CASSSQTTGGYYGYTF.

The CDR3 DNA reads TGTGCCAGCAGTAGACGGACAGGGGGTTCGCCCCAGCATTTT. Encoded protein: CASSRRTGGSPQHF. The gene calls are TRBV12-3 or TRBV12-4 and TRBJ1-5; TRBD1 aligns across 10 bases. With 5 bases clipped from V and 9 bases from J, the junction kept 7 bases outside the gene matches. The CDR3 totals 14 residues.

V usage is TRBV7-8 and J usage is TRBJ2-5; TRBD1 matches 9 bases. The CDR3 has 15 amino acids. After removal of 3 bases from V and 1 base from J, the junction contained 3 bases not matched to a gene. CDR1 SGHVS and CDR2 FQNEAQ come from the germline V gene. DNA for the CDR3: TGTGCCAGCAGCTTGGGGACAGGGATCCAAGAGACCCAGTACTTC. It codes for CASSLGTGIQETQYF.

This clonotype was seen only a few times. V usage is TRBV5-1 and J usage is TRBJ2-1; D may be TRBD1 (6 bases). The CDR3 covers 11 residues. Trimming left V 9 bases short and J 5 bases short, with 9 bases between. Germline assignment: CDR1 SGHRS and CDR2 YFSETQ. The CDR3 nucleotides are TGCGCCACAGGGGAAAACAATGAGCAGTTCTTC. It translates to CATGENNEQFF. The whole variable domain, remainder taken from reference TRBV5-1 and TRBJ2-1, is KAGVTQTPRYLIKTRGQQVTLSCSPISGHRSVSWYQQTPGQGLQFLFEYFSETQRNKGNFPGRFSGRQFSNSRSEMNVSTLELGDSALYLCATGENNEQFFGPGTRLTVL.

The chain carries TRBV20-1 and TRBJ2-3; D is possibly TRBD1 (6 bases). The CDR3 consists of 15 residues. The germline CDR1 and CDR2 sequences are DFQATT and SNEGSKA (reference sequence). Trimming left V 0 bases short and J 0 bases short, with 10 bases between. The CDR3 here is CSARDRTDSTDTQYF. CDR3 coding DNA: TGCAGTGCTAGAGATCGGACAGATAGCACAGATACGCAGTATTTT.

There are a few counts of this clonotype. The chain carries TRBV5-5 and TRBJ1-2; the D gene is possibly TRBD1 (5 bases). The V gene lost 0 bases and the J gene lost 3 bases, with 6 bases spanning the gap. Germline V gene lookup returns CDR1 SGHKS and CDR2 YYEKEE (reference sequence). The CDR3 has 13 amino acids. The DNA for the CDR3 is TGTGCCAGCAGCTTGGGCAGGGACTATGGCTACACCTTC. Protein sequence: CASSLGRDYGYTF.

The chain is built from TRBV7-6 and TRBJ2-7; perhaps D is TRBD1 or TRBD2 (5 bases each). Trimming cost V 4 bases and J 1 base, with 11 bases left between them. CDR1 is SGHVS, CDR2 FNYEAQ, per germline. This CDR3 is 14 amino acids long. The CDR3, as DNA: TGTGCCAGCAGCTCCCCGGGACGGTCCTACGAGCAGTACTTC. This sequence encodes CASSSPGRSYEQYF.

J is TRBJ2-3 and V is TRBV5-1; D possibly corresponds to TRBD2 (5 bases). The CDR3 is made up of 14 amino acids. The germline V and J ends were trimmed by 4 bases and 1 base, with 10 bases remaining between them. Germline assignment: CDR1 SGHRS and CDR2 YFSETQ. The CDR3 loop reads CASSPAGGTDTQYF. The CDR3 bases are TGCGCCAGCAGCCCCGCCGGGGGCACAGATACGCAGTATTTT.

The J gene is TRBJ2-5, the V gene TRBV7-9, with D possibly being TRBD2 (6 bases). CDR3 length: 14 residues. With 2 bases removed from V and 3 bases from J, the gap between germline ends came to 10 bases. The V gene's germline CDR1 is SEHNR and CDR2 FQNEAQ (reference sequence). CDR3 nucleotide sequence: TGTGCCAGCAGCTTACTCTGGGGGGAAGAGACCCAGTACTTC. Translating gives CASSLLWGEETQYF.

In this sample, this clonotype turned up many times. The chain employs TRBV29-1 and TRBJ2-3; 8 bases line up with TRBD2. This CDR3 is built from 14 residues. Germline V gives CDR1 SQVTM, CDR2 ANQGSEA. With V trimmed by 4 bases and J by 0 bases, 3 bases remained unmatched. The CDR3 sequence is CSVGASGSTDTQYF. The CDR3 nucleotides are TGCAGCGTTGGGGCTAGCGGGAGCACAGATACGCAGTATTTT.